This T cell receptor beta chain was documented in a study of blood T cell repertoires in COVID-19. In the study overall: Samples taken during acute and convalescent COVID-19 were collected in the United States, Italy and Spain.

During active infection, Seattle patients enrolled and were then monitored through disease. V lost 7 bases and J 0 bases, leaving 12 bases between the germline ends. Germline CDR1 is SGHTA and CDR2 is FQGTGA. The CDR3 is made up of 14 amino acids. Authors' methods: Estimation of nucleated cell counts was performed using reference gene primer amplification. Here immunoSEQ multiplex PCR was the method, and the copy in TCRdb shows in-frame clones only, minus some. That table supplies the V and J calls and clone size; D and trimming were determined from the DNA. This sample has about 200,000 clones; 70% to 85% occur once, and the top ten carry roughly 7%.

The rearrangement links TRBV7-3 to TRBJ2-5; TRBD2 might be the D (6 bases). The source of this sequence is a woman aged 80 or older with COVID-19, enrolled during active disease. Material: peripheral blood. The CDR3 protein is CASICRGNQETQYF. CDR3 bases: TGTGCCAGCATCTGCCGGGGGAACCAAGAGACCCAGTACTTC.